This TCR beta chain appears in the sequencing data of a study of cytomegalovirus exposure and HLA in healthy donors. Findings and limits, study-wide: Using the classifier, cytomegalovirus status was reportedly diagnosed with high specificity and sensitivity. An ancestry cluster, one associated with Asian ancestry, reportedly showed fewer N-insertions than the roughly 610-donor mean in a later analysis.

On this clone itself: What it recognizes is unknown.

PCR primers comprised 60 Vbeta and 13 Jbeta primers. TCRdb's table, derived via immunoSEQ multiplex PCR, lists solely in-frame clones and lacks some. The table includes tens of thousands of clones, roughly 86% detected once. V dropped 2 bases and J dropped 2; count of bases not matched to a gene: 2. The CDR3 runs 14 residues. Germline V lookup: CDR1 KGHSH, CDR2 LQKENI. The receptor's source is a man aged 30-40 years in good health and CMV-seropositive. Sequencing was carried out using PBMCs. The J gene is TRBJ1-2, the V gene TRBV18; TRBD1 matches at 7 bases. CDR3: CASSPTGDNYGYTF. The CDR3 region has the DNA TGTGCCAGCTCACCAACAGGGGACAACTATGGCTACACCTTC.